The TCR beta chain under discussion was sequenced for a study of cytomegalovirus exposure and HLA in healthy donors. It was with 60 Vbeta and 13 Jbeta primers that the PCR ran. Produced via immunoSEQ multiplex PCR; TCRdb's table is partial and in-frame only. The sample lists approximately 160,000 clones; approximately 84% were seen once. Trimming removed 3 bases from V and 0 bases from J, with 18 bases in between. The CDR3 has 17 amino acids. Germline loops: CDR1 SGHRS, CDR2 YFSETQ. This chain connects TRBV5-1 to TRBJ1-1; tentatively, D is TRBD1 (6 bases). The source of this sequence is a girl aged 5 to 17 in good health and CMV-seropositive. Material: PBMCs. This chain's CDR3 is CASSSTGGGDMNTEAFF. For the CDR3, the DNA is TGCGCCAGCAGCTCAACAGGAGGGGGGGACATGAACACTGAAGCTTTCTTT.